One and the same sample provided the 4 T cell receptor beta chains below, sequenced in a study of Ad26.COV2.S vaccination and SARS-CoV-2 variants. Data came from immunoSEQ multiplex PCR; TCRdb stores just in-frame clones and leaves some out. Among roughly 350,000 clones listed, approximately 90% were seen once. Treatment defined: about 20 received Ad26.COV2.S at low or high dose, single or two shots; 5 received placebo; per-sample allocation not given. Specimens were obtained on day 63 following the first vaccine or placebo injection. Here the sequenced sample was peripheral blood, taken in a trial of Ad26.COV2.S vaccine versus placebo. Source of these receptors: a person between 18 and 59 years old who received the Ad26.COV2.S COVID-19 vaccine or a placebo.

This clone was observed once. The V and J genes are TRBV28 and TRBJ1-5; no clear D. Trimming removed 6 bases from V and 2 bases from J, with 14 bases in between. Germline CDR1 MDHEN, CDR2 SYDVKM. CDR3 size: 15 residues. In DNA, the CDR3 is TGTGCCAGCAGCCAGCCCGACGAAGGCAATCAGCCCCAGCATTTT. It yields the protein CASSQPDEGNQPQHF.

The chain carries TRBV7-3 and TRBJ2-7; possible D gene TRBD1, 6 bases. CDR1 is SGHTA and CDR2 is FQGTGA in the germline V gene. V was shortened by 5 bases and J by 2 bases, with 13 bases between the two germline ends. This CDR3 has 14 residues. In nucleotides, the CDR3 is TGTGCCAGCAGCCTAAAAGGACAGCCCTACGAGCAGTACTTC. Its translation: CASSLKGQPYEQYF. Together with reference TRBV7-3 and TRBJ2-7, the CDR3 gives the full variable domain: GAGVSQTPSNKVTEKGKYVELRCDPISGHTALYWYRQSLGQGPEFLIYFQGTGAADDSGLPNDRFFAVRPEGSVSTLKIQRTERGDSAVYLCASSLKGQPYEQYFGPGTRLTVT.

V gene TRBV9 combines with J gene TRBJ2-1; 10 bases are shared with TRBD2. Per the germline V gene, CDR1 is SGDLS and CDR2 is YYNGEE. The junction had 11 bases not matched to a gene; V was cut back by 0 bases and J by 8 bases. CDR3 size: 17 residues. CDR3 residues: CASSVALAGASLDEQFF. The CDR3 DNA reads as TGTGCCAGCAGCGTAGCTCTAGCGGGGGCCTCCCTCGATGAGCAGTTCTTC.

This clone was detected once. The gene calls are TRBV4-2 and TRBJ2-7, with 7 bases matching TRBD1. Germline values: CDR1 LGHNA, CDR2 YNFKEQ. The V gene end was trimmed by 4 bases and the J gene end by 2 bases; junction bases not matched to a gene: 8. This CDR3 comprises 15 residues. The CDR3 region has the DNA TGTGCCAGCAGCCGAGGGACAGAATTTACCTACGAGCAGTACTTC. This gives the protein CASSRGTEFTYEQYF.